This T cell receptor (beta chain) was sequenced during a study of CD8 T cells in Susac syndrome. An amount of RNA that ranged from roughly 0.5 to 1 ug was reverse transcribed with random hexamers. A multiplex approach, immunoSEQ multiplex PCR, amplified TCR beta CDR3 across 54 Vbeta and 13 Jbeta. TCRdb used MiXCR to reprocess the immunoSEQ multiplex PCR reads, holding one entry per CDR3 protein. The sample yields about 57,000 distinct CDR3 sequences, 93% seen once. In the multiple sclerosis control group, patients were treatment-naive and had stable or active relapsing-remitting disease. FACS was used to enrich TEMRA cells, whereas the CD8+ and CD4+ T cells were obtained by negative isolation. Germline V lookup: CDR1 LGHNA, CDR2 YSLEER. The V gene end was trimmed by 4 bases and the J gene end by 0 bases; junction bases not matched to a gene: 7. The CDR3 extends over 16 amino acids.

The material sequenced was CD8+ T cells from PBMCs. The receptor was isolated from a human donor with multiple sclerosis. The chain uses TRBV4-3 and TRBJ2-7; the match to TRBD2 covers 9 bases. Here the CDR3 reads CASSLRAGGFSYEQYF. CDR3 DNA sequence: TGCGCCAGCAGCCTCCGGGCGGGGGGGTTCTCCTACGAGCAGTACTTC.